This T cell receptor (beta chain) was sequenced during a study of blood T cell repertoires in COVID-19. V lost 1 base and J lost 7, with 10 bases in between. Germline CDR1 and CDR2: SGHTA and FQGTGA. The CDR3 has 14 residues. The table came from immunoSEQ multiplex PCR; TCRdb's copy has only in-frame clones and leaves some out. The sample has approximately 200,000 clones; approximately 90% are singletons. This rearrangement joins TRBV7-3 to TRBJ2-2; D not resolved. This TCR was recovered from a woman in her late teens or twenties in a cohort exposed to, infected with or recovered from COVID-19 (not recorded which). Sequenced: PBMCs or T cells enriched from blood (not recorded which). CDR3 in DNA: TGTGCCAGCAGCTTAAATAGCTTTATCGGGGAGCTGTTTTTT. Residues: CASSLNSFIGELFF. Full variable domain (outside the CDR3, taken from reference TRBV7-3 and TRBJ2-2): GAGVSQTPSNKVTEKGKYVELRCDPISGHTALYWYRQSLGQGPEFLIYFQGTGAADDSGLPNDRFFAVRPEGSVSTLKIQRTERGDSAVYLCASSLNSFIGELFFGEGSRLTVL.